Listed here are 3 T cell receptor beta chains from one sample, sequenced in a study of cytomegalovirus exposure and HLA in healthy donors. The assay was immunoSEQ multiplex PCR, and TCRdb's table has in-frame clones only and misses some. Of over 150,000 clones in the sample, about 79% were seen once. Sequencing was performed on PBMCs. The receptors were sampled from a woman younger than 45 in good health and CMV-seropositive.

This clone was observed a single time. The chain carries TRBV6-6 and TRBJ2-5; D perhaps matches TRBD2 (5 bases). Germline CDR1 and CDR2: MNHNY and SVGAGI (reference sequence). The CDR3 loop spans 13 amino acids. V was cut by 5 bases and J by 3 bases, with 10 bases left in between. As DNA, the CDR3 is TGTGCCAGCAGTGCCCAGCGGAAAGAGACCCAGTACTTC. It codes for CASSAQRKETQYF.

The count of this clone is one. The chain has TRBV6-5 and TRBJ1-4; D is perhaps TRBD1 (6 bases). The CDR3 consists of 15 residues. Trimming removed 2 bases at V and 2 bases at J, with 9 bases between. Germline assignment: CDR1 MNHEY and CDR2 SVGAGI. The CDR3 loop is CASSYTGSTNEKLFF. In DNA form, the CDR3 reads TGTGCCAGCAGTTACACAGGGTCGACTAATGAAAAACTGTTTTTT.

The rearrangement joins TRBV7-9 to TRBJ1-4; D is perhaps TRBD1 (6 bases). Between the trimmed V and J ends, which lost 4 bases and 8 bases, there was a span of 11 bases. Germline-derived CDR1 and CDR2 are SEHNR and FQNEAQ (reference sequence). The CDR3 contains 13 residues. The CDR3 sequence is CASSSGETEKLFF. In DNA, the CDR3 is TGTGCCAGCAGCTCAGGGGAAACCGAAAAACTGTTTTTT. Combining the CDR3 with reference TRBV7-9 and TRBJ1-4 gives the whole variable domain DTGVSQNPRHKITKRGQNVTFRCDPISEHNRLYWYRQTLGQGPEFLTYFQNEAQLEKSRLLSDRFSAERPKGSFSTLEIQRTEQGDSAMYLCASSSGETEKLFFGSGTQLSVL.